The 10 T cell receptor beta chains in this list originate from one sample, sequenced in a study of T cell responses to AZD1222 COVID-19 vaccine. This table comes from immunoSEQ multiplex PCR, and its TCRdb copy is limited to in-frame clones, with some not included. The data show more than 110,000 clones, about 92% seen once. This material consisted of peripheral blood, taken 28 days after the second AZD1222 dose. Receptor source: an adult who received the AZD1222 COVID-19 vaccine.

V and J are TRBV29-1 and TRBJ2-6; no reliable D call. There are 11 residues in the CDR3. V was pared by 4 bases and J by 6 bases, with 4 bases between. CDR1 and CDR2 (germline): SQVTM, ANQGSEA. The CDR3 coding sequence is TGCAGCGTTGCCCCGGCCAACGTCCTGACTTTC. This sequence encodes CSVAPANVLTF.

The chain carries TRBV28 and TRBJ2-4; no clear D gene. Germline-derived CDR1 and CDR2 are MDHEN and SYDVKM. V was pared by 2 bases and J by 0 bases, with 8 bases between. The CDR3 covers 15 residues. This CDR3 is CASSLEVPAKNIQYF. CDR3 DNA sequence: TGTGCCAGCAGTTTAGAAGTTCCAGCCAAAAACATTCAGTACTTC.

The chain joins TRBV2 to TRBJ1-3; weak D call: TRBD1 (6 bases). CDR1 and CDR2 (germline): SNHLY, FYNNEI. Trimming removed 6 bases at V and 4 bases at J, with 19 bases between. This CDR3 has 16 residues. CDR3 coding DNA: TGTGCCAGCAGGCCAGACACAGGGCGAGAGGGAAACACCATATATTTT. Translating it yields CASRPDTGREGNTIYF.

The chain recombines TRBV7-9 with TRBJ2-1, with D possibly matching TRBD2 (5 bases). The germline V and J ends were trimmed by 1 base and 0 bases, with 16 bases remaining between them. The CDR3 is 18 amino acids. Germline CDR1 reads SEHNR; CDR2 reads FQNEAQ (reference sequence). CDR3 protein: CASSLEGRTFSSYNEQFF. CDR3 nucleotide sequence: TGTGCCAGCAGCTTAGAGGGCAGGACTTTTAGCTCCTACAATGAGCAGTTCTTC.

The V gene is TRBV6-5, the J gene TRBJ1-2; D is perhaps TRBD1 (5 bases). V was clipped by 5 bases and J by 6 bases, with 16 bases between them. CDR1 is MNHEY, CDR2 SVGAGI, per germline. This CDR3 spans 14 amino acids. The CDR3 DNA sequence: TGTGCCAGCAGTCGAATGGGGGTCGGAGATGGCTACACCTTC. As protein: CASSRMGVGDGYTF.

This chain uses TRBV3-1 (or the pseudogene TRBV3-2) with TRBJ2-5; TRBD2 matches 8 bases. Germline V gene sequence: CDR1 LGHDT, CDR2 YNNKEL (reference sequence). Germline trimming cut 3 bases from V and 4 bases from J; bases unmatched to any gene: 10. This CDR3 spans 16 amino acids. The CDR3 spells CASSHPVREGGETQYF. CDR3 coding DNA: TGTGCCAGCAGCCACCCTGTACGGGAGGGCGGAGAGACCCAGTACTTC.

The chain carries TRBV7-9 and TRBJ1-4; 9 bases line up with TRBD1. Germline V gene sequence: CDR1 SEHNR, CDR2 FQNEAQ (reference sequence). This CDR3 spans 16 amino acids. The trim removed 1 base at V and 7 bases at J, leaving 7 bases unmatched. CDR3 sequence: CASSLVGDRAGEKLFF. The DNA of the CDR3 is TGTGCCAGCAGCTTAGTGGGGGACAGGGCCGGTGAAAAACTGTTTTTT.

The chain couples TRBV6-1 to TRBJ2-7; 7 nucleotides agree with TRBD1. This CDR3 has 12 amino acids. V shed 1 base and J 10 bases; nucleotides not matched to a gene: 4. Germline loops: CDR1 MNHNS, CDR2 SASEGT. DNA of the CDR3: TGTGCCAGCAGTGAAGGACAGGGCACTCAGTACTTC. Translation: CASSEGQGTQYF.

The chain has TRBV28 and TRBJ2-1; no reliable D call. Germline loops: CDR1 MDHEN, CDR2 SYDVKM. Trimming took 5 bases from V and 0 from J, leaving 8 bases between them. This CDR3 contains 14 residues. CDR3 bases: TGTGCCAGCAGTGGGTCGAGCTCCTACAATGAGCAGTTCTTC. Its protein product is CASSGSSSYNEQFF.

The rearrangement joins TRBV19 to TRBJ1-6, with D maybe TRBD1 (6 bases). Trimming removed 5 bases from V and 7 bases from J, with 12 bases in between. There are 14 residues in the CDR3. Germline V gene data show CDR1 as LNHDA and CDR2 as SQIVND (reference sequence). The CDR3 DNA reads TGTGCCAGTAGTGGGGGCCAGGGCAATTCACCCCTCCACTTT. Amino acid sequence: CASSGGQGNSPLHF.